The 27 T cell receptor beta chains given below trace back to one sample, sequenced in a study of blood T cells in healthy people across ages. It was with a sample-barcoded 5' primer and a J-beta primer mix that a second PCR of about 6 to 12 cycles was run. TCRdb re-derived calls from the 5' RACE reads in MiXCR, one entry per CDR3 protein. This table has 550,000 to 800,000 distinct CDR3 sequences, 20% to 25% appearing once. Sequencing was done on a sample of blood. The receptors stem from a man aged 65 to 79 in good health.

At least ten counts were recorded for this clonotype. This sequence joins TRBV18 and TRBJ1-1, with 8 bases fitting TRBD1. The CDR3 has 13 residues. The germline V gene has CDR1 KGHSH and CDR2 LQKENI. Trimming cost V 8 bases and J 1 base; bases outside gene matches: 3. CDR3 amino acids: CASSGQGNTEAFF. The CDR3 region has the DNA TGTGCCAGCAGTGGACAGGGGAACACTGAAGCTTTCTTT.

This clonotype was seen a few times. The chain joins TRBV5-6 to TRBJ2-5; 11 bases are shared with TRBD2. The J call may be faulty, since TRBJ2-1 better matches the DNA end. The CDR3 is made up of 14 amino acids. Per germline, CDR1 SGHDT and CDR2 YYEEEE. The CDR3 DNA reads TGTGCCAGCAGCTTGGTCCTAGCGGGGGGCCTGCAGTTCTTC. As protein: CASSLVLAGGLQFF.

In its sample, this clonotype was seen a few times. J is TRBJ2-5 and V is TRBV7-2; D may be TRBD2 (6 bases). The tail of the sequence fits TRBJ2-7 better, so the J call may be wrong. The CDR3 extends over 15 amino acids. Looked up from germline, CDR1 is SGHTA and CDR2 is FQGNSA. The CDR3 is CASSLNVGGSYEQYF. In DNA, the CDR3 is TGTGCCAGCAGCTTAAATGTCGGGGGTTCCTACGAGCAGTACTTC.

The chain combines TRBV7-3 with TRBJ2-3; 7 bases map to TRBD2. J lost 2 bases, V lost 5 bases, and 13 bases had no gene match. Germline CDR1 reads SGHTA; CDR2 reads FQGTGA. The CDR3 runs to 17 residues. CDR3 region: CASSLGGGLHPTDTQYF. CDR3 DNA: TGTGCCAGCAGCCTTGGGGGGGGACTACACCCCACAGATACGCAGTATTTT.

There are a few counts of this clonotype. The germline gene is not matched at one end of the junction; a read error may be the cause. V gene TRBV14 combines with J gene TRBJ2-2; 11 positions agree with TRBD2. Looked up from germline, CDR1 is SGHDN and CDR2 is FVKESK. The CDR3 loop spans 17 amino acids. The CDR3 here is CASSPVLAGDRTGEPFF. CDR3 DNA sequence: TGTGCCAGCAGCCCTGTACTAGCGGGAGATCGCACCGGGGAGCCGTTTTTT.

The V and J genes are TRBV11-2 and TRBJ2-1; 12 bases map to TRBD2. Germline CDR1 and CDR2: SGHAT and FQNNGV. The CDR3 is 16 amino acids. V was clipped by 2 bases and J by 7 bases; unmatched bases: 6. The CDR3 DNA is TGTGCCAGCAGCTTATTATGGCTAGCGGGAGGGAATGAGCAGTTCTTC. This encodes CASSLLWLAGGNEQFF.

The V gene is TRBV2, the J gene TRBJ1-1, with 8 nucleotides matching TRBD1. Per germline, CDR1 SNHLY and CDR2 FYNNEI. The CDR3 has 12 residues. J was trimmed by 7 bases and V by 4 bases; bases with no gene match: 2. The CDR3 sequence is CASSAGTGEAFF. CDR3 bases: TGTGCCAGCAGTGCGGGGACAGGTGAAGCTTTCTTT.

V usage is TRBV27 and J usage is TRBJ2-5; D gene uncertain. In germline, CDR1 is MNHEY, CDR2 SMNVEV (reference sequence). The CDR3 sequence is 12 residues long. Trimming took off 4 bases at V and 7 bases at J, with 10 bases between the two ends. CDR3 sequence: CASSYGSGTQYF. CDR3 in DNA: TGTGCCAGCAGTTATGGGTCGGGGACCCAGTACTTC.

In its sample, this clonotype was seen many times. The chain has TRBV9 and TRBJ1-2, with 12 bases lining up with TRBD1. Trimming at V came to 2 bases and at J to 0 bases, leaving 5 bases not matched to a gene. The CDR3 has 17 amino acids. Germline lookup yields CDR1 SGDLS and CDR2 YYNGEE. The CDR3 nucleotides are TGTGCCAGCAGCGTTTCCCGGGACAGGGGGCCTAACTATGGCTACACCTTC. Translating it yields CASSVSRDRGPNYGYTF.

This chain's CDR3 is CASSPRQGGREKLFF. The DNA of the CDR3 is TGTGCCAGCTCACCACGACAGGGAGGGAGAGAAAAACTGTTTTTT. The chain joins TRBV18 to TRBJ1-4; 7 bases map to TRBD1. The CDR3 runs 15 residues. After removal of 1 base from V and 8 bases from J, the junction contained 7 bases not matched to a gene. The germline gives CDR1 KGHSH, CDR2 LQKENI.

V usage is TRBV9 and J usage is TRBJ2-7; D is unresolved. The CDR3 length is 16 residues. Germline V CDR1 and CDR2: SGDLS, YYNGEE. V was pared by 0 bases and J by 2 bases, with 15 bases between. This CDR3 is CASSVGPTGNTYEQYF. The CDR3 nucleotides read TGTGCCAGCAGCGTAGGCCCCACGGGTAACACCTACGAGCAGTACTTC.

The rearrangement links TRBV5-1 to TRBJ2-6; D uncertain. In germline, CDR1 is SGHRS, CDR2 YFSETQ. V shed 5 bases and J shed 9 bases, with 18 bases lying between them. This CDR3 has 15 residues. CDR3 protein: CASSVGPSEVNVLTF. For the CDR3, the DNA is TGCGCCAGCAGTGTAGGGCCCTCAGAGGTCAACGTCCTGACTTTC.

This clonotype has a handful of counts. V gene TRBV29-1 combines with J gene TRBJ2-1; D is unclear. The CDR3 contains 12 residues. Per the germline V gene, CDR1 is SQVTM and CDR2 is ANQGSEA. Trimming stripped 4 bases from V and 4 bases from J, with 8 bases between. The CDR3 nucleotides are TGCAGCGTTGCAGAACCTTACAATGAGCAGTTCTTC. It is translated as CSVAEPYNEQFF.

This clonotype occurred a few times. This rearrangement joins TRBV12-3 or TRBV12-4 to TRBJ1-5, with D hard to call. Trimming took off 3 bases at V and 2 bases at J, with 11 bases between the two ends. There are 15 residues in the CDR3. The CDR3 DNA reads as TGTGCCAGCAGTTTCGGACGTATAGGCAATCAGCCCCAGCATTTT. Its protein is CASSFGRIGNQPQHF.

This clonotype has a count of ten or more. The chain combines TRBV7-8 with TRBJ2-3; 7 nucleotides line up with TRBD2. Per the germline V gene, CDR1 is SGHVS and CDR2 is FQNEAQ. The CDR3 spans 16 residues. After removal of 5 bases from V and 4 bases from J, the junction contained 12 bases not matched to a gene. The CDR3 sequence is CASSTWDGGSPDTQYF. The CDR3 DNA follows: TGTGCCAGCAGCACCTGGGACGGCGGGAGCCCAGATACGCAGTATTTT.

The rearrangement links TRBV11-2 to TRBJ2-3, with TRBD2 identical over 14 bases. Germline V gene lookup returns CDR1 SGHAT and CDR2 FQNNGV. The CDR3 has 16 amino acids. The ends lost 5 bases at V and 7 bases at J; junction bases unmatched: 8. The CDR3 coding sequence is TGTGCCAGCAGCCCACCGGGACTAGCGGGAGTTTATACGCAGTATTTT. As protein: CASSPPGLAGVYTQYF. Drawing the rest from reference TRBV11-2 and TRBJ2-3, the complete variable domain is EAGVAQSPRYKIIEKRQSVAFWCNPISGHATLYWYQQILGQGPKLLIQFQNNGVVDDSQLPKDRFSAERLKGVDSTLKIQPAKLEDSAVYLCASSPPGLAGVYTQYFGPGTRLTVL.

The chain recombines TRBV2 with TRBJ2-5; TRBD1 matches 7 bases. The J call is doubtful: the DNA matches TRBJ2-7 better. The CDR3 is 13 amino acids. CDR1 SNHLY and CDR2 FYNNEI come from the germline V gene. The CDR3 DNA follows: TGTGCCAGCAGTGACCCAGGGGGTTACGAGCAGTACTTC. Protein product: CASSDPGGYEQYF.

This clonotype was picked up many times. The V gene is TRBV5-5, the J gene TRBJ2-7, with no clear D. The V and J ends lost 0 bases and 1 base respectively, with 11 bases between them. CDR1 and CDR2 (germline): SGHKS, YYEKEE (reference sequence). This CDR3 comprises 15 residues. The CDR3 reads CASSLAGVPSYEQYF. CDR3 nucleotide sequence: TGTGCCAGCAGCTTGGCTGGAGTCCCATCCTACGAGCAGTACTTC.

The rearrangement joins TRBV7-6 to TRBJ1-2; D may be TRBD1 (5 bases). The CDR3 consists of 13 residues. Per germline, CDR1 SGHVS and CDR2 FNYEAQ. V lost 4 bases to trimming and J lost 2 bases, with 8 bases between them. DNA of the CDR3: TGTGCCAGCAGCTCGGACAAGAACTATGGCTACACCTTC. Encoded protein: CASSSDKNYGYTF.

The J gene is TRBJ1-4, the V gene TRBV7-9; a weak D match, TRBD1 (5 bases). V lost 10 bases and J 6 bases, leaving 15 bases between the germline ends. This CDR3 contains 13 residues. CDR1 SEHNR and CDR2 FQNEAQ come from the germline V gene (reference sequence). The DNA for the CDR3 is TGTGCCAAAACCGCAGGGACCGATGAAAAACTGTTTTTT. This sequence encodes CAKTAGTDEKLFF. Full variable domain (outside the CDR3, taken from reference TRBV7-9 and TRBJ1-4): DTGVSQNPRHKITKRGQNVTFRCDPISEHNRLYWYRQTLGQGPEFLTYFQNEAQLEKSRLLSDRFSAERPKGSFSTLEIQRTEQGDSAMYLCAKTAGTDEKLFFGSGTQLSVL.

Points on this clonotype: Compared with germline, one end of the junction differs, possibly owing to a read error. The J gene is TRBJ2-3, the V gene TRBV4-2; 8 bases are a match to TRBD2. The germline gives CDR1 LGHNA, CDR2 YNFKEQ. The CDR3 is 13 amino acids. DNA of the CDR3: TGTGCCAGCAGCCAAGAAAGAGGCCTAGCGGGTTCTTTT. Protein: CASSQERGLAGSF.

This chain links TRBV14 with TRBJ2-5; D possibly uses TRBD1 or TRBD2 (6 bases each). CDR1 SGHDN and CDR2 FVKESK come from the germline V gene. Trimming removed 4 bases from V and 7 bases from J, with 13 bases in between. The CDR3 sequence is 13 residues long. The DNA of the CDR3 is TGTGCCAGCAGCCTAGGGGGGCATGCGACCCAGTACTTC. It encodes CASSLGGHATQYF.

This clonotype was counted between two and nine times. The rearrangement uses TRBV6-1 and TRBJ2-7; 8 bases match TRBD1. V was clipped by 3 bases and J by 2 bases; unmatched bases: 9. CDR3 length: 16 amino acids. CDR1 MNHNS and CDR2 SASEGT come from the germline V gene. The CDR3 DNA reads as TGTGCCAGCAGTGACACCCCGGGACAGGTGACCTACGAGCAGTACTTC. It translates to CASSDTPGQVTYEQYF.

The rearrangement links TRBV6-2 or TRBV6-3 to TRBJ2-7; D call uncertain. CDR3 length equals 15 residues. Germline CDR1 MNHEY, CDR2 SVGEGT. V dropped 0 bases and J dropped 2 bases, with 11 bases sitting between them. The CDR3 DNA reads as TGTGCCAGCAGTTACTCGATGAAGAGGACCTACGAGCAGTACTTC. Encoded protein: CASSYSMKRTYEQYF.

This clonotype was seen ten or more times. The genes are TRBV10-3 and TRBJ2-2; possibly TRBD2 for D (5 bases). The V end lost 0 bases, the J end lost 4 bases, and 9 bases lay between the germline ends. Germline values: CDR1 ENHRY, CDR2 SYGVKD. The CDR3 is 15 residues long. CDR3 loop: CAISESTRRTGELFF. The DNA for the CDR3 is TGTGCCATCAGTGAGTCTACTAGACGCACCGGGGAGCTGTTTTTT.

This rearrangement joins TRBV5-1 to TRBJ2-1; TRBD1 matches at 10 bases. V trimming: 4 bases; J trimming: 4 bases; junction bases outside the gene matches: 8. Germline CDR1 reads SGHRS; CDR2 reads YFSETQ. The CDR3 sequence is 16 residues long. CDR3 DNA sequence: TGCGCCAGCAGCGTGGGAGGGACAGGGGCATACAATGAGCAGTTCTTC. Its translation: CASSVGGTGAYNEQFF.

This clonotype was recorded many times. The CDR3 loop reads CASSLTGLSSYEQYF. The CDR3 DNA sequence: TGTGCCAGCAGCTTAACCGGTTTAAGCTCCTACGAGCAGTACTTC. This chain uses TRBV7-2 with TRBJ2-7; D remains unclear. This CDR3 comprises 15 residues. Trimming removed 2 bases from V and 0 bases from J, with 11 bases in between. Germline-derived CDR1 and CDR2 are SGHTA and FQGNSA.